This entry features one T cell receptor beta chain sequence. It lacks a known antigen. Within one base of it there is no much larger clone, and no base qualities were kept. The data are from a study of beta chain features in type 1 diabetes (dated by TCRdb to 2016 to 2019). Concerning the study at large: Mean age, gender distribution, total cell number and subset yield did not differ between patients and healthy donors. A total of approximately 100 million sorted cells were examined across all samples, and the number of cells per subset was strongly correlated with RNA yield. In the study, recently diagnosed type 1 diabetes patients and matched healthy donors were compared on the TCRB repertoires of their sorted circulating CD4+ T cell subsets. Whereas all 30 or so donors provided naive and central memory subsets, regulatory and stem cell-like memory subsets were isolated from just 8 patients and roughly 8 healthy donors. Here is what the overall study found, with its caveats: Because cDNA was sequenced instead of genomic DNA, activated cells with high expression could be over-represented, although the groups did not differ in activation or CD3 levels. A moderate but significant shortening of TCRB CDR3 length was observed in type 1 diabetes patients in all four CD4+ subsets. Because the HLA sub-analyses included only small numbers of individuals, any influence of HLA type on TCRB rearrangement was left unresolved. At VDJ recombination sites, type 1 diabetes patients had fewer insertions and more deleted nucleotides, which implies abnormalities in thymic rearrangement. Naive, central memory and regulatory TCRB repertoires appeared to be more similar among patients than among healthy donors. PCR might favor shorter templates, but patient and control samples were amplified and corrected together, so any skew would affect both groups equally.

The entire amount of isolated RNA was reverse transcribed using the High Capacity cDNA Reverse Transcription Kit, so the sequenced TCRB transcripts were expressed ones. Deep immunoSEQ sequencing was applied to naive, central memory and regulatory T cell samples, giving an average of about 3.8 million total reads per sample. Sorted cells were lysed in RLT buffer and RNA was extracted with DNase-treated RNeasy Micro or Mini kits, depending on cell number. Each cell subset was processed on its own to prevent cross-contamination, while patient and healthy donor samples were processed together. The immunoSEQ multiplex PCR was used to amplify TCRB sequences from cDNA, yielding 87-bp fragments that span the CDR3 region. Amplicons were sequenced on the Illumina HiSeq platform. In the original analysis: Synthetic template baselines were used to correct PCR bias computationally, reads within Hamming distance 2 were collapsed together, and singletons that could not be merged were discarded. Reads were aligned against IMGT so that V, D and J genes, CDR3 length and insertions or deletions at six rearrangement sites could be assigned. Within each subset, clonotype counts were normalized to sorted cell number, after which true diversity and Gini coefficients were computed with the tcR R package. The overlap coefficient, calculated on TCRB nucleotide sequences, was used to quantify repertoire sharing. Out-of-frame TCRB sequences from naive cells were analyzed as a proxy for the pre-selection repertoire. TCRdb's version of the immuneACCESS table is confined to in-frame rearrangements and falls short of the full clone set. An unresolved V gene accounts for under half of the shortfall where checked; the remainder is of unknown origin. For V, J and clone size, that table is used; D and trimming come from the DNA. Within this sample are roughly 450,000 clones, with roughly 14% of them counted one time only. The ten largest clones take up under 0.04% of the sample.

A single peripheral blood draw of about 116 mL on average was collected from each donor into heparinised tubes. Naive, central memory, regulatory and stem cell-like memory CD4+ T cells were sorted on a BD FACSAria II using a panel including CD45RO, CCR7, CD25, CD127, CD95 and CD27. Purity was above 95% for every sorted population. PBMCs were isolated immediately by Lymphoprep density gradient centrifugation and stained directly without culture. So that batch effects would be minimized, each experiment stained and sorted samples in pairs, pairing one healthy donor with one patient. The junction shows trimming of 4 bases on V and 6 bases on J, plus 15 bases between the germline ends. The CDR3 runs 15 amino acids, cysteine and phenylalanine included. Only CDR3 DNA is held: 45 bases, read in frame from base 1. CDR1 and CDR2, looked up from the germline V gene, are SGHVS and FQNEAQ.

The TCR sequence derives from a man aged 30-40 years in good health. Sequenced sample: naive CD4+ T cells from blood. The sample's cell subset or site label is to be understood as: true naive CD4+ T cells. Recombination linked TRBV7-8 to TRBJ2-2, with the D assignment possibly TRBD1 or TRBD2, given 5 matching bases for each. The CDR3 corresponds to CASSSVFSGPGELFF. The nucleotide sequence reads as follows: TGTGCCAGCAGCTCCGTTTTTTCGGGACCCGGGGAGCTGTTTTTT.